This TCR beta chain was recorded in a study of blood T cell repertoires in COVID-19. This CDR3 spans 16 amino acids. Germline V gene data show CDR1 as SGHRS and CDR2 as YFSETQ. The V gene end was trimmed by 3 bases and the J gene end by 2 bases; junction bases not matched to a gene: 8. Assignments of participants to cohorts depended upon their own reported clinical history. Original handling: Amplification of reference gene primers provided the estimated nucleated cell counts. TCRdb's copy holds only in-frame clones and misses some; the assay was immunoSEQ multiplex PCR. V, J and clone size are taken as reported in that table, and D and trimming were inferred from the DNA itself. The table shows fewer than 250,000 clones, with roughly 90% occurring only once.

This sequence joins TRBV5-1 and TRBJ2-7; 10 bases match TRBD1. This TCR derives from a woman aged 18-29 years who had recovered from COVID-19. The sequenced material came from PBMCs or T cells enriched from blood (not recorded which). CDR3 residues: CASSSSGQGRAYEQYF. CDR3 in DNA: TGCGCCAGCAGCTCCTCGGGACAGGGGCGAGCCTACGAGCAGTACTTC.